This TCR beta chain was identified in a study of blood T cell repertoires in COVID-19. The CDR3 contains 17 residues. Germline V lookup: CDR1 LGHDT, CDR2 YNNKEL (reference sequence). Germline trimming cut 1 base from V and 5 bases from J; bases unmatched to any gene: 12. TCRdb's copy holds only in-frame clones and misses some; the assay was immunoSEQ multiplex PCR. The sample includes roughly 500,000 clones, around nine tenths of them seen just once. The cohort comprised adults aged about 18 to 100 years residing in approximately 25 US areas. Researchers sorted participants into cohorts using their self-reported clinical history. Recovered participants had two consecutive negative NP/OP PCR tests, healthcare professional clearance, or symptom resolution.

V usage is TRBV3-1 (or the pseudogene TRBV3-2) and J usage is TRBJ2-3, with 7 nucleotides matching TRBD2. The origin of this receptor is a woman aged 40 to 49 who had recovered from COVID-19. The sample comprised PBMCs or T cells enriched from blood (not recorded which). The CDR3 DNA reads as TGTGCCAGCAGCCAAGGCCGTCCTGGGGAGGGTAGAGATACGCAGTATTTT. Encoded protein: CASSQGRPGEGRDTQYF.